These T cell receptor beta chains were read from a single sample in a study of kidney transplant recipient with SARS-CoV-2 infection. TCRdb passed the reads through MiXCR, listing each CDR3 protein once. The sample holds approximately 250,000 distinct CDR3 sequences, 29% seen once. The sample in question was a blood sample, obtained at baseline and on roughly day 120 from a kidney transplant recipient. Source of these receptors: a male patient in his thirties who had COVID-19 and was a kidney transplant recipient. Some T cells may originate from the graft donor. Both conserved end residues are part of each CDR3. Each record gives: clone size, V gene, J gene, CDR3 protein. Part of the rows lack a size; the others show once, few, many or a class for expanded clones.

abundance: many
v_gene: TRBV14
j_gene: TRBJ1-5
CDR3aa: CASSMDSNQPQHF

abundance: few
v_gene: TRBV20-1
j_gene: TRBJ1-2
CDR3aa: CSAEYQLFRKTYGYTF

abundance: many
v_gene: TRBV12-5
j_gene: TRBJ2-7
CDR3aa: CASGYSGSTRVEQYF

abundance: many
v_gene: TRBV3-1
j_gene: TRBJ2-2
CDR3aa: CASSDGLPISGLTGELFF

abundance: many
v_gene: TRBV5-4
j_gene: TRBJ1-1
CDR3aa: CASSLEADFITEAFF

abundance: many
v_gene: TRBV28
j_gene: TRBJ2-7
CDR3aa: CATTWTGVSYEQYF

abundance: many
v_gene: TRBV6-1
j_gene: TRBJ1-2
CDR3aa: CASSEGQGDYGYTF

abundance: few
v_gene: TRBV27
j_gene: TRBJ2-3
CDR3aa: CASSDRGYTDTQYF

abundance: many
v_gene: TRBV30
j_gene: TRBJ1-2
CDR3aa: CAWQIKRYRKTYGYTF

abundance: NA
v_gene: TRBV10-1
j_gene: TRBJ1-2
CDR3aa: CASSESLRSRKTYAYTF

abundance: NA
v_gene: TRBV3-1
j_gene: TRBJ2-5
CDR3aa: CANSRAYPISFSETQYF

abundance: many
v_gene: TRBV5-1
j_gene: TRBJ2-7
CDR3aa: CASSLGGDYLPDSYEQYF

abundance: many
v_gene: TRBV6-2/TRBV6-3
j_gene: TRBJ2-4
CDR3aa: CASSSLGVLAKNIQYF

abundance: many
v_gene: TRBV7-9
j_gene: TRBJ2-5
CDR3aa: CASSLGGVGEQYF

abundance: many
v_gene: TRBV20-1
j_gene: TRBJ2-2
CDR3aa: CSARDGTSGDTGELFF

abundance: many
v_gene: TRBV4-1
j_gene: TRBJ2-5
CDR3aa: CASSQGLRDRKETQYF

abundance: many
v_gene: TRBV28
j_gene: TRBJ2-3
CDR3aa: CASRGMGSGQGLYTQYF

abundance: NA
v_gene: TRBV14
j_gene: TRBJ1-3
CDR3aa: CSSSPGTGAISGNTIYF

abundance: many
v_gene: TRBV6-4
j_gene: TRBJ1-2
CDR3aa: CASRATEGFGYTF

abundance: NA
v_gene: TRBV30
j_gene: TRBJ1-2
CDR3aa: CAWSATTVYGYTF

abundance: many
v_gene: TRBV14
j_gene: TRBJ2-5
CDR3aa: CASSQGGQDQETQYF